This TCR beta chain derives from a study of OX40 agonist ivuxolimab in advanced cancers. Regarding the complete study: Ivuxolimab was an agonistic, fully human IgG2 monoclonal antibody directed against OX40 (CD134), a costimulatory receptor. Three dose-escalation patients achieved partial responses, one with hepatocellular carcinoma and two with cutaneous melanoma. Patients were allowed to have had prior anti-PD-1, anti-PD-L1 or anti-CTLA-4 therapy, and 40% of the dose-escalation patients had been treated with checkpoint inhibitors. The purpose of peripheral TCRbeta sequencing was to test whether ivuxolimab changed TCR sequence diversity and led to clonal T-cell expansion. The paper covers the monotherapy dose-escalation part of the phase I ivuxolimab trial, which included N of about 51 patients. A male proportion of 82.7% and a mean age of 60 years, ranging from 23 to 79, were recorded for the dose-escalation cohort. Intravenous ivuxolimab was administered to patients every 2 weeks at six dose levels: 0.01, 0.1, 0.3, 1.5, 3 and 10 mg/kg. Of the roughly 54 patients in dose escalation, 19 had hepatocellular carcinoma, some 15 had melanoma, 9 had renal cell carcinoma and 9 had head and neck cancer.

Study-level results and caveats: At doses from 0.1 to 3.0 mg/kg, clonal expansion was seen in both CD4+ and CD8+ blood T cells between baseline and week 6. The antigen specificity of the peripheral T cells that underwent clonal expansion was not determined. After ivuxolimab, more expanded clones were found on average in CD8+ T cells than in CD4+ T cells. In the 0.1-3.0 mg/kg groups, partial responders were among the patients with the lowest normalized peripheral clonal expansion, particularly in CD8+ T cells. Low levels of normalized T-cell clonal expansion were also seen in some nonresponding patients.

This clone was recorded a few times. No antigen is known for it. No much larger clone exists at a distance of one base, and base qualities are not known. In the germline V gene, CDR1 corresponds to MNHNS and CDR2 to SASEGT. From its cysteine to its phenylalanine, the CDR3 spans 16 amino acids. Solely the CDR3 DNA is kept, with 48 bases framed from the first base. The junction shows trimming of 4 bases on V and 1 base on J, plus 14 bases between the germline ends. The trial excluded patients who had a history of autoimmune disease or were on systemic immunosuppression. Peripheral blood for TCR sequencing was drawn from every dose cohort at baseline, at cycle 4 day 1 and at cycle 7 day 1. Samples were obtained from an open-label, multicenter, first-in-human phase I dose-escalation trial of ivuxolimab. The trial enrolled adults with locally advanced or metastatic head and neck squamous cell, hepatocellular, melanoma or renal cell carcinoma. Before TCR sequencing, CD4+ T cells and CD8+ T cells from peripheral blood were sorted into separate populations.

Genomic DNA was isolated from the sorted cells so that the TCRbeta CDR3 region could be sequenced. The immunoSEQ Assay was used to sequence the TCRbeta CDR3 regions. TCRdb re-hosts the immuneACCESS table, in-frame sequences only. Its copies lack some clones; in the studies checked, an unresolved V gene accounts for under half of them, and the cause for the rest is not known. Here the sample has tens of thousands of clones; more than 75% occur a single time. The ten most abundant clones make up about 2.5% of the sample. The receptor was isolated from an adult with an advanced solid tumor such as melanoma, head and neck, liver or kidney cancer. The chain links TRBV6-1 with TRBJ1-5; the D gene cannot be resolved reliably. Specimen: CD4+ or CD8+ T cells sorted from blood, collected in a trial of the OX40 agonist ivuxolimab. DNA sequence: TGTGCCAGCAGTGGGCCCTGGCAGTCCAGCAATCAGCCCCAGCATTTT. It specifies CASSGPWQSSNQPQHF.